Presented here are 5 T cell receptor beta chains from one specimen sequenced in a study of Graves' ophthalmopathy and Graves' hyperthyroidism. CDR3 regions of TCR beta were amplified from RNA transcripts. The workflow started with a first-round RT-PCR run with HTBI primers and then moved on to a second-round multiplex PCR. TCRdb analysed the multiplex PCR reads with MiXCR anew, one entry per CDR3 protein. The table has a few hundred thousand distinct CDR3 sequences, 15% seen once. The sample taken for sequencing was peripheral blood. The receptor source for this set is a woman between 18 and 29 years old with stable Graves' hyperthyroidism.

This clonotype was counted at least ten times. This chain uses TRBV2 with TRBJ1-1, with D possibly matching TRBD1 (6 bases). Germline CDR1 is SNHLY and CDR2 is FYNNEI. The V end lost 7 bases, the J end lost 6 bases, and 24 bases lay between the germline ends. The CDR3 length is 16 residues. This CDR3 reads CASNRKRAGAVAEAFF. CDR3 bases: TGTGCCAGCAATAGGAAGAGGGCAGGGGCTGTCGCTGAAGCTTTCTTT.

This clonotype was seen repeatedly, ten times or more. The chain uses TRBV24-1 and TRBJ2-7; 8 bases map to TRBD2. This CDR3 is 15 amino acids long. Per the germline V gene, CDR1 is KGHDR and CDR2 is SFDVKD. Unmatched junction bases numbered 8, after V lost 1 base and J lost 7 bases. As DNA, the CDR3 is TGTGCCACCAGTGATTTATCACTAGCGGCTTGGGAGCAGTACTTC. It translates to CATSDLSLAAWEQYF.

The CDR3 DNA reads as TGTGCCAGCAGAGAGTCCGGGACAGGTGGCTACACCTTC. Protein product: CASRESGTGGYTF. The chain links TRBV6-1 to TRBJ1-2, with TRBD1 matching 8 bases. The length of the CDR3 is 13 residues. Germline V gene sequence: CDR1 MNHNS, CDR2 SASEGT. The junction had 7 bases not matched to a gene; V was cut back by 6 bases and J by 7 bases.

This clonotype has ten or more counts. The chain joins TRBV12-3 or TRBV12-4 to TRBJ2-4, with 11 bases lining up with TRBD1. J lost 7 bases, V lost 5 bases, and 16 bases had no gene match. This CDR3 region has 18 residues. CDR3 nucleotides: TGTGCCAGCAGTGCGGCCCCCGGACAGGGGGCGCAGGTGAACATTCAGTACTTC. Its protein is CASSAAPGQGAQVNIQYF.

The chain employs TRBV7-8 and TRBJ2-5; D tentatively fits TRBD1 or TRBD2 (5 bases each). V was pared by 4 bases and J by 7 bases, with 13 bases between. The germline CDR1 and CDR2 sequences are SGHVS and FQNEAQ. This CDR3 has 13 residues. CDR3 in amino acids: CASSSGTPPTQYF. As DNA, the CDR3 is TGTGCCAGCAGCTCTGGGACCCCTCCGACCCAGTACTTC.